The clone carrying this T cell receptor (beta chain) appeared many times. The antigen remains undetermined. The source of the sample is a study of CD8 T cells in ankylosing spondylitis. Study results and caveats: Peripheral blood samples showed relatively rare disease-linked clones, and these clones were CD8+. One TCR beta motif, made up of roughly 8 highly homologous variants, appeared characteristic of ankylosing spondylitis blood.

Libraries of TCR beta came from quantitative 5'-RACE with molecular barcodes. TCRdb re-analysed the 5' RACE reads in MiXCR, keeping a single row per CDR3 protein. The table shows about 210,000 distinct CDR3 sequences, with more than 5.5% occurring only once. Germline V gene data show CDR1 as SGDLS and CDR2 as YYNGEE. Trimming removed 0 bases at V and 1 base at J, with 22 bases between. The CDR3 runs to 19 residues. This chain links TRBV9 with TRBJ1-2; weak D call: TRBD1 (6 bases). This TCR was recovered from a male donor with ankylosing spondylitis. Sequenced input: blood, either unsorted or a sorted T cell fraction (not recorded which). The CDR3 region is CASSVGLGANTHLNYGYTF. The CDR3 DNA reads TGTGCCAGCAGCGTAGGTCTGGGGGCGAATACTCATCTTAACTATGGCTACACCTTC.